This passage covers 7 T cell receptor beta chains from one sample sequenced in a study of cytomegalovirus exposure and HLA in healthy donors. PCR used 60 Vbeta primers and 13 Jbeta primers. Sequencing used immunoSEQ multiplex PCR; TCRdb keeps in-frame clones, though not all of them. The sample has roughly 190,000 clones, roughly 84% seen once. What was sequenced was PBMCs. The receptors were gathered from a woman in her fifties or sixties in good health and CMV-seropositive.

The genes are TRBV28 and TRBJ1-2, with 12 bases identical to TRBD1. This CDR3 is built from 17 residues. Germline CDR1 and CDR2: MDHEN and SYDVKM. V lost 6 bases and J lost 3; bases outside the gene matches: 11. CDR3 bases: TGTGCCAGCAGATTTCCTCCGGGACAGGGGGCGGACTATGGCTACACCTTC. This sequence encodes CASRFPPGQGADYGYTF.

The genes are TRBV12-5 and TRBJ1-5, with a tentative D call TRBD1 (5 bases). The germline V and J ends were trimmed by 5 bases and 6 bases, with 14 bases remaining between them. Germline V gene sequence: CDR1 LGHNT, CDR2 FRNRAP. This CDR3 comprises 14 residues. The CDR3 spells CASGLREGSQPQHF. The DNA for the CDR3 is TGTGCTAGTGGTCTACGGGAGGGGAGTCAGCCCCAGCATTTT.

In the case of this clone: One junction end does not reproduce the germline sequence, and a read error may be involved. The chain couples TRBV7-9 to TRBJ2-7, with no clear D. From germline, CDR1 is SEHNR and CDR2 FQNEAQ (reference sequence). The CDR3 spans 11 residues. The CDR3 coding sequence is TGTTCCAGCAGCCTCCGGGACGAGCAGTACTTC. Translated: CSSSLRDEQYF.

This clone was counted only a few times. The rearrangement joins TRBV29-1 to TRBJ2-3; D is possibly TRBD2 (5 bases). CDR1 is SQVTM and CDR2 is ANQGSEA in the germline V gene. The CDR3 has 13 amino acids. Trimming cost V 5 bases and J 7 bases, with 16 bases left between them. The CDR3 reads CSVFTRNKNTQYF. The CDR3 DNA is TGCAGCGTTTTTACTAGAAATAAAAATACGCAGTATTTT.

The J gene is TRBJ2-5, the V gene TRBV7-2; TRBD1 agrees at 7 bases. J was trimmed by 4 bases and V by 5 bases; bases with no gene match: 10. The germline CDR1 and CDR2 sequences are SGHTA and FQGNSA. This CDR3 is built from 15 residues. CDR3 protein: CASSRGKGDRETQYF. The DNA for the CDR3 is TGTGCCAGCAGCAGGGGAAAAGGGGACAGAGAGACCCAGTACTTC.

The CDR3 region is CASSSGGQGAAKYF. The CDR3 DNA reads as TGTGCCAGCAGCTCCGGGGGACAGGGGGCGGCAAAGTACTTC. The chain employs TRBV5-4 and TRBJ2-7; 12 bases are shared with TRBD1. CDR1 is SGHNT and CDR2 is YYREEE in the germline V gene (reference sequence). The V and J ends lost 3 bases and 11 bases, in that order; junction bases with no gene match: 9. The CDR3 loop spans 14 amino acids.

V and J are TRBV27 and TRBJ2-4; TRBD1 agrees at 9 bases. Per the germline V gene, CDR1 is MNHEY and CDR2 is SMNVEV (reference sequence). V lost 6 bases to trimming and J lost 12 bases; unmatched junction nucleotides: 6. This CDR3 comprises 12 residues. CDR3 in amino acids: CASSEDRGRQYF. The DNA for the CDR3 is TGTGCCAGCAGCGAGGACAGGGGTCGTCAGTACTTC.